This passage covers 10 T cell receptor beta chains from one sample sequenced in a study of human T cells and chemical hapten exposure. TCRdb reanalysed the RACE reads using MiXCR and keeps one entry per CDR3 protein. The top ten clones hold about 2.5% of a sample with 62,000 or so distinct CDR3 sequences, 11% of them seen once. Time point: patch test 3, about 24 weeks after DPC sensitization. Treatment here: therapeutic diphenylcyclopropenone sensitization with weekly scalp DPC. Sequences were derived from whole blood, sampled in connection with sensitization to the hapten diphenylcyclopropenone (DPC). These receptors were collected from a woman under 40 with alopecia areata. Some clones in this sample may be carry-over from other donors' samples.

This clonotype came up a few times. The V gene is TRBV6-5, the J gene TRBJ1-4, with D unresolved. Trimming took off 6 bases at V and 8 bases at J, with 16 bases between the two ends. Per germline, CDR1 MNHEY and CDR2 SVGAGI. The CDR3 is made up of 14 amino acids. The CDR3 protein is CASRSQVSGEKLFF. The CDR3, as DNA: TGTGCCAGCAGGTCCCAGGTTTCTGGAGAAAAACTGTTTTTT.

This clonotype appeared many times. This rearrangement joins TRBV12-3 or TRBV12-4 to TRBJ2-7; 7 bases are a match to TRBD1. The V and J ends lost 4 bases and 9 bases, in that order; junction bases with no gene match: 12. CDR3 length equals 14 residues. The CDR3 DNA follows: TGTGCCAGCAGTTCCCGACAGGGATGGACGAGGCAGTACTTC. Translation gives CASSSRQGWTRQYF.

A few counts support this clonotype. The chain combines TRBV11-3 with TRBJ2-7; D possibly corresponds to TRBD2 (6 bases). Germline-derived CDR1 and CDR2 are SGHNT and YENEEA. The CDR3 runs to 13 residues. Trimming shortened V by 1 base and J by 7 bases, and 11 bases separated the two germline ends. CDR3 in DNA: TGTGCCAGCAGCTTAGGGGGGGAAAGGGAGCAGTACTTC. Amino acids: CASSLGGEREQYF. Together with reference TRBV11-3 and TRBJ2-7, the CDR3 gives the full variable domain: EAGVVQSPRYKIIEKKQPVAFWCNPISGHNTLYWYLQNLGQGPELLIRYENEEAVDDSQLPKDRFSAERLKGVDSTLKIQPAELGDSAVYLCASSLGGEREQYFGPGTRLTVT.

This clonotype was seen a handful of times. CDR3 amino acids: CASSLGQATLAGEQFF. The CDR3 bases are TGTGCCAGCAGTTTGGGACAGGCTACCCTCGCCGGTGAGCAGTTCTTC. The V and J genes are TRBV7-6 and TRBJ2-1; TRBD1 matches at 8 bases. This CDR3 comprises 16 residues. Trimming took 6 bases from V and 9 from J; bases not matched to a gene: 16. Germline V lookup: CDR1 SGHVS, CDR2 FNYEAQ.

This clonotype was seen a few times. The genes are TRBV20-1 and TRBJ2-7; D is perhaps TRBD2 (6 bases). V lost 3 bases and J lost 2, with 20 bases in between. The CDR3 runs to 16 residues. Per the germline V gene, CDR1 is DFQATT and CDR2 is SNEGSKA (reference sequence). Here the CDR3 reads CSASRRDFIFPYEQYF. The CDR3 DNA is TGCAGTGCTAGCCGGAGGGATTTCATTTTTCCCTACGAGCAGTACTTC.

This clonotype was counted at least ten times. The V and J genes are TRBV29-1 and TRBJ1-4, with 9 bases aligning to TRBD1. Trimming removed 6 bases from V and 5 bases from J; junction bases left unmatched: 7. The CDR3 covers 14 residues. CDR1 and CDR2 (germline): SQVTM, ANQGSEA. CDR3 sequence (DNA): TGCAGCGTCAGAGCCGGGACAGGGAATGAAAAACTGTTTTTT. Amino acids: CSVRAGTGNEKLFF.

This clonotype came up a few times. The chain uses TRBV6-5 and TRBJ1-1, with D possibly being TRBD1 (5 bases). Germline V gives CDR1 MNHEY, CDR2 SVGAGI. V was cut by 4 bases and J by 4 bases, with 13 bases left in between. The CDR3 is 14 amino acids. The CDR3 is CASSFAGLGTEAFF. The CDR3 DNA sequence: TGTGCCAGCAGTTTCGCAGGGTTGGGCACTGAAGCTTTCTTT.

The chain uses TRBV6-2 or TRBV6-3 and TRBJ2-1; TRBD1 matches at 10 bases. CDR1 is MNHEY, CDR2 SVGEGT, per germline. V was clipped by 2 bases and J by 3 bases; unmatched bases: 4. The CDR3 runs 16 residues. CDR3 sequence: CASSYGQGVYYNEQFF. CDR3 bases: TGTGCCAGCAGTTACGGACAGGGGGTTTACTACAATGAGCAGTTCTTC.

This clonotype occurred many times. J is TRBJ2-3 and V is TRBV3-1, with 13 nucleotides matching TRBD2. V lost 5 bases to trimming and J lost 5 bases; unmatched junction nucleotides: 4. Looked up from germline, CDR1 is LGHDT and CDR2 is YNNKEL (reference sequence). This CDR3 comprises 15 residues. The CDR3 protein is CASSYGTSGVDTQYF. The CDR3 nucleotides read TGTGCCAGCAGCTACGGGACTAGCGGGGTAGATACGCAGTATTTT.

This clonotype turned up a few times. V usage is TRBV18 and J usage is TRBJ2-5, with D hard to call. Germline lookup yields CDR1 KGHSH and CDR2 LQKENI. The V and J ends lost 2 bases and 1 base respectively, with 8 bases between them. This CDR3 is 14 amino acids long. The CDR3 is CASSPSTVQETQYF. The CDR3 DNA follows: TGTGCCAGCTCACCATCCACAGTCCAAGAGACCCAGTACTTC.